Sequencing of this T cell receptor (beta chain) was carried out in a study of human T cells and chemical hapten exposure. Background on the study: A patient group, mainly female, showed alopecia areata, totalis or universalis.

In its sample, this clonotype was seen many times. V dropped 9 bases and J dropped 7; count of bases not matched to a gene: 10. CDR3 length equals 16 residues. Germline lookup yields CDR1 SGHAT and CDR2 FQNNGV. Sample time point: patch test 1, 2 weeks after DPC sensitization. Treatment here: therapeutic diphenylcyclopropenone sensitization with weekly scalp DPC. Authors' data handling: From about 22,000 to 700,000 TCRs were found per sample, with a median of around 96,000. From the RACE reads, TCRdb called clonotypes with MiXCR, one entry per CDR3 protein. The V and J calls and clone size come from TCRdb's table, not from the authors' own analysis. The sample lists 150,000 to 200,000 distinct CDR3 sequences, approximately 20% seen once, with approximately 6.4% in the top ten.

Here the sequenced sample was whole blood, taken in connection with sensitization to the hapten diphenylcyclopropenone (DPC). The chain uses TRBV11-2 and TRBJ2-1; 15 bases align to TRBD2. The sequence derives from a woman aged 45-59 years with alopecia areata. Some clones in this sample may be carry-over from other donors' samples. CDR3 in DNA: TGTGCCAGGGGAAAGGGACTAGCGGGAGGAAGGAATGAGCAGTTCTTC. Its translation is CARGKGLAGGRNEQFF.